The entry below gives a single T cell receptor beta chain sequence along with its context. Antigen: not known. The data are from a study of neoadjuvant anti-PD-1 for oral cavity cancer. On the study more broadly: Patients mostly received three to four biweekly nivolumab doses at 3 mg/kg before surgery.

Trimming at V came to 0 bases and at J to 2 bases, leaving 6 bases not matched to a gene. This CDR3 is 17 amino acids long. Germline-derived CDR1 and CDR2 are LGHNA and YNFKEQ. The method was immunoSEQ multiplex PCR; TCRdb's version includes in-frame clones alone and lacks a portion of them. The sample lists fewer than 70,000 clones, 70% to 85% occurring once. These newly diagnosed stage II-IVA oral cavity squamous cell carcinoma patients had no prior systemic or radiation treatment. Broader study findings: Higher pretreatment blood Treg/Th17 ratios correlated with higher pretreatment blood and lower post-treatment tumor TCRbeta clonality. With a few patients per group, TCR findings need larger cohorts.

This clonotype was obtained from a person between 35 and 79 years old with oral cavity squamous cell carcinoma. This chain uses TRBV4-2 with TRBJ1-2, with 10 nucleotides matching TRBD1. The sequences come from PBMCs, collected before nivolumab (anti-PD-1) treatment. CDR3 in amino acids: CASSQELADRGNYGYTF. In DNA form, the CDR3 reads TGTGCCAGCAGCCAAGAACTCGCGGACAGGGGGAACTATGGCTACACCTTC.